This TCR beta chain appears in the sequencing data of a study of blood T cell repertoires in COVID-19. CDR3 length equals 13 residues. Germline lookup yields CDR1 LGHNA and CDR2 YNFKEQ. The trim removed 5 bases at V and 8 bases at J, leaving 8 bases unmatched. The assay was immunoSEQ multiplex PCR, and TCRdb's table has in-frame clones only and misses some. The table lists around 360,000 clones, 70% to 90% of them singletons. This clonotype originated in a man aged 35-49 years in a cohort exposed to, infected with or recovered from COVID-19 (not recorded which). Sequencing input: PBMCs or T cells enriched from blood (not recorded which). The chain employs TRBV4-2 and TRBJ1-2, with 7 bases matching TRBD1. The CDR3 loop reads CASSKEGAGGYTF. The CDR3 DNA reads TGTGCCAGCAGCAAGGAGGGGGCAGGAGGCTACACCTTC.